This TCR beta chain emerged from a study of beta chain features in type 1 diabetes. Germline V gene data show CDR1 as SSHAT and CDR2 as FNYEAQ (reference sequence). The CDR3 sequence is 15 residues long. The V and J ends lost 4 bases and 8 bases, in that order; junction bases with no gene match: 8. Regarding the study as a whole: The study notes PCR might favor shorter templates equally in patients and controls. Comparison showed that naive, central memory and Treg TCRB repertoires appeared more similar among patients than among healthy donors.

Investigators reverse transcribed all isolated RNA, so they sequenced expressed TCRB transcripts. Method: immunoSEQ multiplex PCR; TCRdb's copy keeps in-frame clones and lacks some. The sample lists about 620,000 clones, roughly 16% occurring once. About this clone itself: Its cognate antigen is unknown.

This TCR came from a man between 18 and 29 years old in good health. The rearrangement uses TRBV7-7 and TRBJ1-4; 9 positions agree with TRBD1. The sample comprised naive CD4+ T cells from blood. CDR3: CASSSGTGFHEKLFF. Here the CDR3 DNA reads TGTGCCAGCAGCTCCGGGACAGGGTTCCACGAAAAACTGTTTTTT.